Presented here are 20 T cell receptor beta chains from one specimen sequenced in a study of blood T cell repertoires in COVID-19. The assay was immunoSEQ multiplex PCR, and TCRdb's table has in-frame clones only and misses some. This repertoire shows 360,000 or so clones, less than 90% found once; its top ten account for approximately 5%. The specimen sequenced was PBMCs or T cells enriched from blood (not recorded which). The source is a woman aged 50 to 60 who had recovered from COVID-19.

The chain joins TRBV9 to TRBJ2-1; tentatively, D is TRBD2 (6 bases). V gave up 2 bases and J gave up 7 bases, with 16 bases separating them. CDR3 length: 15 residues. Germline V gene data show CDR1 as SGDLS and CDR2 as YYNGEE. CDR3 in amino acids: CASSVGRGSLNEQFF. The CDR3 nucleotides read TGTGCCAGCAGCGTTGGACGGGGGAGCTTAAATGAGCAGTTCTTC.

The V call is TRBV6-2 or TRBV6-3, the J call TRBJ2-7; TRBD1 aligns across 9 bases. CDR1 and CDR2 (germline): MNHEY, SVGEGT. The V and J ends lost 5 bases and 4 bases, in that order; junction bases with no gene match: 9. This CDR3 spans 15 amino acids. DNA of the CDR3: TGTGCCAGCAGTCGGCGAGGGACAGGGACTTACGAGCAGTACTTC. Amino acids: CASSRRGTGTYEQYF.

The genes are TRBV6-6 and TRBJ2-7, with 7 positions matching TRBD1. Germline assignment: CDR1 MNHNY and CDR2 SVGAGI (reference sequence). There are 14 residues in the CDR3. V lost 6 bases, J lost 4 bases, and 9 bases stayed unmatched. The DNA for the CDR3 is TGTGCCAGCAGATCCGGGACAGCGGTTTACGAGCAGTACTTC. Amino acid sequence: CASRSGTAVYEQYF.

The chain is built from TRBV12-5 and TRBJ1-2; the match to TRBD1 covers 8 bases. The junction had 4 bases not matched to a gene; V was cut back by 6 bases and J by 1 base. The CDR3 consists of 14 residues. Germline V gene sequence: CDR1 LGHNT, CDR2 FRNRAP. For the CDR3, the DNA is TGTGCTAGTGGCGGACAGGGTCATAACTATGGCTACACCTTC. Residues: CASGGQGHNYGYTF.

This rearrangement joins TRBV6-5 to TRBJ1-2; D not resolved. The ends were cut back, 5 bases at V and 2 bases at J, with 12 bases in the middle. The CDR3 is 14 amino acids. The germline V gene has CDR1 MNHEY and CDR2 SVGAGI. DNA for the CDR3: TGTGCCAGCAGTCAACTTCCGGGGAACTATGGCTACACCTTC. This sequence encodes CASSQLPGNYGYTF.

The chain uses TRBV29-1 and TRBJ1-1; D unclear. This CDR3 is 11 amino acids long. Trimming left V 3 bases short and J 11 bases short, with 13 bases between. The germline V gene encodes CDR1 SQVTM and CDR2 ANQGSEA. The chain's CDR3 is CSVDFGLGAFF. CDR3 sequence (DNA): TGCAGCGTTGACTTCGGACTGGGGGCTTTCTTT.

About this clone itself: The sample holds other DNA sequences that translate to the same CDR3. V and J are TRBV19 and TRBJ1-2; a possible D gene is TRBD1 (6 bases). Germline V gives CDR1 LNHDA, CDR2 SQIVND (reference sequence). The V end was cut by 5 bases, the J end by 4 bases, with 11 bases between. There are 13 residues in the CDR3. The CDR3 region is CASSPTGPYGYTF. As DNA, the CDR3 is TGTGCCAGTAGTCCCACAGGGCCCTATGGCTACACCTTC.

The rearrangement links TRBV28 to TRBJ1-6, with a weak D call TRBD1 (5 bases). The CDR3 covers 13 residues. V was shortened by 5 bases and J by 14 bases, with 16 bases between the two germline ends. Germline V gene sequence: CDR1 MDHEN, CDR2 SYDVKM. This chain's CDR3 is CASSPRTLFTLHF. CDR3 DNA sequence: TGTGCCAGCAGTCCCAGGACACTCTTCACCCTCCACTTT.

The table lists this clone with a few counts. This sequence joins TRBV7-8 and TRBJ1-4; 7 nucleotides align to TRBD1. The CDR3 has 15 residues. V dropped 6 bases and J dropped 8; count of bases not matched to a gene: 12. CDR1 and CDR2 (germline): SGHVS, FQNEAQ. The CDR3 DNA reads as TGTGCCAGCAGGTCGAGGGGGCTCGGGAACGAAAAACTGTTTTTT. As protein: CASRSRGLGNEKLFF.

The CDR3 reads CASRPPGGEGGYTF. The CDR3 DNA sequence: TGTGCCAGCAGACCTCCTGGAGGGGAGGGTGGCTACACCTTC. V and J are TRBV6-6 and TRBJ1-2; possibly TRBD1 for D (5 bases). There are 14 residues in the CDR3. The germline V and J ends were trimmed by 6 bases and 7 bases, with 18 bases remaining between them. CDR1 and CDR2 (germline): MNHNY, SVGAGI (reference sequence).

The chain carries TRBV28 and TRBJ1-2, with D unresolved. CDR1 and CDR2 (germline): MDHEN, SYDVKM. V dropped 8 bases and J dropped 3 bases, with 10 bases sitting between them. The CDR3 is 12 amino acids. CDR3 in DNA: TGTGCCAGCGAGGGTTTTGACTATGGCTACACCTTC. It encodes CASEGFDYGYTF.

This clone was picked up a small number of times. V is TRBV15 and J is TRBJ2-3, with TRBD1 identical over 9 bases. Germline lookup yields CDR1 LNHNV and CDR2 YYDKDF (reference sequence). V dropped 4 bases and J dropped 4; count of bases not matched to a gene: 6. The CDR3 sequence is 15 residues long. CDR3 DNA: TGTGCCACCAGCAAGGGACAGGGTCATCCAGATACGCAGTATTTT. Translated: CATSKGQGHPDTQYF.

As DNA, the CDR3 is TGTGCCAGCAGCGGCCGGACAGGGGGGATCACCGGGGAGCTGTTTTTT. It translates to CASSGRTGGITGELFF. The chain links TRBV9 to TRBJ2-2, with 10 bases lining up with TRBD1. Germline-derived CDR1 and CDR2 are SGDLS and YYNGEE. The CDR3 is 16 residues long. V shed 3 bases and J 4 bases; nucleotides not matched to a gene: 6. The variable domain in full, completed from reference TRBV9 and TRBJ2-2, reads DSGVTQTPKHLITATGQRVTLRCSPRSGDLSVYWYQQSLDQGLQFLIQYYNGEERAKGNILERFSAQQFPDLHSELNLSSLELGDSALYFCASSGRTGGITGELFFGEGSRLTVL.

The chain joins TRBV4-2 to TRBJ2-5; 9 nucleotides match TRBD2. Germline CDR1 LGHNA, CDR2 YNFKEQ. There are 17 residues in the CDR3. The J segment lost 2 bases and the V segment lost 0 bases, leaving 7 bases of the junction unmatched. The CDR3 loop is CASSQDRAGGLQETQYF. CDR3 sequence (DNA): TGTGCCAGCAGCCAAGATCGGGCGGGGGGGCTGCAAGAGACCCAGTACTTC.

The CDR3 region has the DNA TGTGCCAGCAGCCGGAGGGGCTACCCCCTTGAGACCCAGTACTTC. Its translation is CASSRRGYPLETQYF. The chain combines TRBV6-5 with TRBJ2-5; tentatively, D is TRBD2 (6 bases). The CDR3 has 15 amino acids. Germline assignment: CDR1 MNHEY and CDR2 SVGAGI. V shed 6 bases and J shed 5 bases, with 19 bases lying between them.

This clone was observed a few times. The chain couples TRBV29-1 to TRBJ1-2, with no clear D. The CDR3 covers 12 residues. Trimming pared 7 bases from V and 4 bases from J, leaving 13 bases between. Per germline, CDR1 SQVTM and CDR2 ANQGSEA. The CDR3 here is CSARGDAYGYTF. CDR3 in DNA: TGCAGCGCGCGGGGAGATGCCTATGGCTACACCTTC.

The chain joins TRBV4-3 to TRBJ1-4; the D gene is possibly TRBD1 (5 bases). The V gene's germline CDR1 is LGHNA and CDR2 YSLEER. V was pared by 3 bases and J by 2 bases, with 13 bases between. CDR3 length: 16 residues. The CDR3 DNA reads as TGCGCCAGCAGCCAGGGTCAGGGAACGACTAATGAAAAACTGTTTTTT. Protein sequence: CASSQGQGTTNEKLFF.

This chain links TRBV18 with TRBJ1-2; possibly TRBD1 for D (6 bases). The V gene lost 0 bases and the J gene lost 0 bases, with 8 bases spanning the gap. The CDR3 has 15 amino acids. Germline V gene data show CDR1 as KGHSH and CDR2 as LQKENI. The CDR3 loop is CASSPPTGTNYGYTF. DNA for the CDR3: TGTGCCAGCTCACCACCAACAGGGACTAACTATGGCTACACCTTC.

V gene TRBV19 combines with J gene TRBJ1-4, with D possibly matching TRBD1 (5 bases). The CDR3 totals 13 residues. CDR1 and CDR2 from the germline V gene are LNHDA and SQIVND (reference sequence). V was trimmed by 7 bases and J by 7 bases, leaving 13 bases between them. The CDR3 region is CASMAGNSEKLFF. DNA of the CDR3: TGTGCCAGTATGGCAGGGAATAGTGAAAAACTGTTTTTT.

The rearrangement uses TRBV20-1 and TRBJ1-1, with D hard to call. Germline V gene sequence: CDR1 DFQATT, CDR2 SNEGSKA (reference sequence). Trimming stripped 1 base from V and 6 bases from J, with 6 bases between. This CDR3 contains 11 residues. The CDR3 DNA reads TGCAGTGCTAGAGCGGTGCCTGAAGCTTTCTTT. It is translated as CSARAVPEAFF.